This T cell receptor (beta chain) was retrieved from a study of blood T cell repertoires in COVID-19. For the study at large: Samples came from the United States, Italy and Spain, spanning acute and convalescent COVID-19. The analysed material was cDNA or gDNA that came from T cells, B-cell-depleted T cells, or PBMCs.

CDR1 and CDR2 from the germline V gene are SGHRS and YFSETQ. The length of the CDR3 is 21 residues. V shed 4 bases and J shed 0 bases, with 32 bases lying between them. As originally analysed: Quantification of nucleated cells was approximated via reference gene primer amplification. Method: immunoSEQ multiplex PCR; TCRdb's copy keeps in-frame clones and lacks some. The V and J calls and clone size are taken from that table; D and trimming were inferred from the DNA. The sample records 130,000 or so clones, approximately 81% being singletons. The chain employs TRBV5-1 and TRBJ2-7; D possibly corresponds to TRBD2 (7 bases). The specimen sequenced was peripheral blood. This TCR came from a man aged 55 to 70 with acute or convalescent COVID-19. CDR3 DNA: TGCGCCAGCAGCCGGGCCGGGGGGCGCCCCCCCGGGGGGTCGAACTCCTACGAGCAGTACTTC. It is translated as CASSRAGGRPPGGSNSYEQYF.